This TCR beta chain derives from a study of cytomegalovirus exposure and HLA in healthy donors. The study's findings and limits: CMV serostatus alone was available as immune exposure information. By a later analysis, the bulk of CMV-associated TCR beta chains appeared HLA-restricted. HLA alleles were associated with roughly 17,000 TCR beta sequences in a later analysis at 0.05 false discovery rate. Presence/absence analysis assumed near-uniform sequencing depth across donors.

In its sample, this clone was seen a few times. Its antigen remains unidentified. Primers included in the PCR were 60 Vbeta and 13 Jbeta primers. TCRdb keeps only in-frame clones here, not all; method: immunoSEQ multiplex PCR. This sample has 130,000 to 150,000 clones, with 75% to 90% found just once. Sample: PBMCs. This clonotype originated in a man between 40 and 49 years old in good health and CMV-seronegative.

This chain's CDR3 is CASSLSGQGGYEQYF. CDR3 sequence (DNA): TGTGCCAGTAGTCTCTCGGGACAGGGGGGATACGAGCAGTACTTC. V is TRBV19 and J is TRBJ2-7; TRBD1 matches 11 bases. The germline V gene encodes CDR1 LNHDA and CDR2 SQIVND (reference sequence). This CDR3 comprises 15 residues. Losses at the gene ends were 5 bases for V and 4 bases for J; bases not matched to a gene: 7. The full variable domain, with the rest looked up from reference TRBV19 and TRBJ2-7, is DGGITQSPKYLFRKEGQNVTLSCEQNLNHDAMYWYRQDPGQGLRLIYYSQIVNDFQKGDIAEGYSVSREKKESFPLTVTSAQKNPTAFYLCASSLSGQGGYEQYFGPGTRLTVT.